The source of this T cell receptor beta chain is a study of cytomegalovirus exposure and HLA in healthy donors. Findings of the study overall: Later analysis indicated greater clonal expansion among HLA-associated TCR beta chains than among equally common other chains. Using the classifier, cytomegalovirus status was reportedly diagnosed with high specificity and sensitivity.

This CDR3 has 14 residues. Germline lookup yields CDR1 SNHLY and CDR2 FYNNEI. Trimming removed 4 bases from V and 0 bases from J, with 9 bases in between. Researchers ran the PCR with 60 Vbeta and 13 Jbeta primers. Clones were sequenced by immunoSEQ multiplex PCR, and TCRdb holds only the in-frame ones, with some missing. The sample includes about 120,000 clones, around 81% of them seen just once. In the case of this clone: The antigen is not known.

The receptor was isolated from a woman in her 40s in good health and CMV-seronegative. The sample taken for sequencing was PBMCs. The chain employs TRBV2 and TRBJ1-1; no clear D. The CDR3 loop reads CASSAEAVNTEAFF. CDR3 DNA sequence: TGTGCCAGCAGTGCAGAGGCGGTGAACACTGAAGCTTTCTTT.